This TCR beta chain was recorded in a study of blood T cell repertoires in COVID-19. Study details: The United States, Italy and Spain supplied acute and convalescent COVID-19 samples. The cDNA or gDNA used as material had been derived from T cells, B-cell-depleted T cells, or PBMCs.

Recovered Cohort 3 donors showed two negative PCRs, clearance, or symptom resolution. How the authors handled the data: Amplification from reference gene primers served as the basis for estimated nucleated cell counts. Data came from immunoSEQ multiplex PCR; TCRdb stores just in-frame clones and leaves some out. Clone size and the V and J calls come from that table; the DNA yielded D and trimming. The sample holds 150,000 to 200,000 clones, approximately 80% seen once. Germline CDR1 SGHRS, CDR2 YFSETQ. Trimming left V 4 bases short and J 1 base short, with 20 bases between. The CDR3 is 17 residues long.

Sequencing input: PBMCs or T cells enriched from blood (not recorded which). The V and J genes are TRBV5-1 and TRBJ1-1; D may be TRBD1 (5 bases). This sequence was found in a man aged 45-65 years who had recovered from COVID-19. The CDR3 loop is CASSAEIGGAENTEAFF. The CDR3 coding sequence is TGCGCCAGCAGCGCGGAGATCGGAGGGGCTGAGAACACTGAAGCTTTCTTT. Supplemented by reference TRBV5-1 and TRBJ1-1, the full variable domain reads KAGVTQTPRYLIKTRGQQVTLSCSPISGHRSVSWYQQTPGQGLQFLFEYFSETQRNKGNFPGRFSGRQFSNSRSEMNVSTLELGDSALYLCASSAEIGGAENTEAFFGQGTRLTVV.